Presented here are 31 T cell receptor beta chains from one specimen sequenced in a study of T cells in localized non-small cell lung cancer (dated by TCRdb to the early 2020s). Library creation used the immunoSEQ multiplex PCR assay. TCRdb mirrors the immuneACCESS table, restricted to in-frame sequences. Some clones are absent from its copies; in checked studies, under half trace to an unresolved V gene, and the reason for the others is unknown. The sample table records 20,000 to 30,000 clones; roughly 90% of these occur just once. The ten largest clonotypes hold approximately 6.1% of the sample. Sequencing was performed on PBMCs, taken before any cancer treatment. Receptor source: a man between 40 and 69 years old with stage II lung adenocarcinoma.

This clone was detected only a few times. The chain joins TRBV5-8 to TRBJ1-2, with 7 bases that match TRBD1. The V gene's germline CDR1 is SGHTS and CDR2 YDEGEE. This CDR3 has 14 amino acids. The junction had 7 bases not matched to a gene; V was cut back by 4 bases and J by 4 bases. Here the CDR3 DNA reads TGTGCCAGCAGCCGGGGGGCAGGGGGCTATGGCTACACCTTC. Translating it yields CASSRGAGGYGYTF.

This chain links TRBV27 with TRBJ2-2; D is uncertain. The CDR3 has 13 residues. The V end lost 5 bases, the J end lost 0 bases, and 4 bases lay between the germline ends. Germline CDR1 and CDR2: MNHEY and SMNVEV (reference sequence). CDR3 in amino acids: CASSQANTGELFF. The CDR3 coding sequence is TGTGCCAGCAGTCAAGCGAACACCGGGGAGCTGTTTTTT.

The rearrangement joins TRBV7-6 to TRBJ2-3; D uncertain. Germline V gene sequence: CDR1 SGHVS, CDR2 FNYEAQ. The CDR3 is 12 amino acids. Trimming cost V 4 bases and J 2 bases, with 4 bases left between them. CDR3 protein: CASSYVTDTQYF. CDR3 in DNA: TGTGCCAGCAGCTACGTCACAGATACGCAGTATTTT.

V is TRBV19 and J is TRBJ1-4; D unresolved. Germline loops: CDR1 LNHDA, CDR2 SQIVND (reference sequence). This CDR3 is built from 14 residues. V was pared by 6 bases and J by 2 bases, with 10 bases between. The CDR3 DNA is TGTGCCAGTAGAGCGGGATCTACTAATGAAAAACTGTTTTTT. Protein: CASRAGSTNEKLFF. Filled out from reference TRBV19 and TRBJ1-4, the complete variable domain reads DGGITQSPKYLFRKEGQNVTLSCEQNLNHDAMYWYRQDPGQGLRLIYYSQIVNDFQKGDIAEGYSVSREKKESFPLTVTSAQKNPTAFYLCASRAGSTNEKLFFGSGTQLSVL.

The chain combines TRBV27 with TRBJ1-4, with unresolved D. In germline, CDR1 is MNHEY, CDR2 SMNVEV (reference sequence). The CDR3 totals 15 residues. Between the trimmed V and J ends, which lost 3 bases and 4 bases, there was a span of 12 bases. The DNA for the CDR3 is TGTGCCAGCAGTTTGCGGGAGGCTATTAATGAAAAACTGTTTTTT. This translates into CASSLREAINEKLFF.

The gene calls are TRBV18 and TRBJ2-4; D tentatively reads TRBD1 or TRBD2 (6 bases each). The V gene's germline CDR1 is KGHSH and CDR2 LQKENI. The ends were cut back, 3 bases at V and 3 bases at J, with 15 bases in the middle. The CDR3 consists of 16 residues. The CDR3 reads CASSPTGGAVKNIQYF. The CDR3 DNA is TGTGCCAGCTCACCGACAGGAGGGGCGGTCAAAAACATTCAGTACTTC. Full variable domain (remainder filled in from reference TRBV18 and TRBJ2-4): NAGVMQNPRHLVRRRGQEARLRCSPMKGHSHVYWYRQLPEEGLKFMVYLQKENIIDESGMPKERFSAEFPKEGPSILRIQQVVRGDSAAYFCASSPTGGAVKNIQYFGAGTRLSVL.

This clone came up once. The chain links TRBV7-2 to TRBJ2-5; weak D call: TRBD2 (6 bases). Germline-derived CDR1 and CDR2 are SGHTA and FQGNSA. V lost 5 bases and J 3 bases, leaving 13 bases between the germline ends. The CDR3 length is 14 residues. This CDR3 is CASSRPDYKETQYF. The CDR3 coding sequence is TGTGCCAGCAGCCGCCCGGACTATAAAGAGACCCAGTACTTC.

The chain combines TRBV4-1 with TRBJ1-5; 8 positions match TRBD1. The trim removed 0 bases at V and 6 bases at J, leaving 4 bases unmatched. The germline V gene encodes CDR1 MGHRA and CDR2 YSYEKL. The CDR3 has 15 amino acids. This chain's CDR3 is CASSQDTGTGQPQHF. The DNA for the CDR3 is TGCGCCAGCAGCCAAGATACGGGGACAGGTCAGCCCCAGCATTTT.

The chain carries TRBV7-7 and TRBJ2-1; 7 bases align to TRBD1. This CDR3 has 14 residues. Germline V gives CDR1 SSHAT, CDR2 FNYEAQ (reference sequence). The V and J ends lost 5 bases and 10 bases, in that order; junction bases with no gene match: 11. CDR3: CASSRRDRSEEQFF. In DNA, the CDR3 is TGTGCCAGCAGCCGCCGGGACAGATCGGAAGAGCAGTTCTTC.

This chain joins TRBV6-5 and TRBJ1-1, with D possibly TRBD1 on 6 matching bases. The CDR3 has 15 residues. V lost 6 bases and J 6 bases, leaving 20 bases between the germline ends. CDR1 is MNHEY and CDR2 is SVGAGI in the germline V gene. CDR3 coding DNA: TGTGCCAGCAGCCCACTGGGGGGCGAGCTTGCTGAAGCTTTCTTT. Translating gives CASSPLGGELAEAFF.

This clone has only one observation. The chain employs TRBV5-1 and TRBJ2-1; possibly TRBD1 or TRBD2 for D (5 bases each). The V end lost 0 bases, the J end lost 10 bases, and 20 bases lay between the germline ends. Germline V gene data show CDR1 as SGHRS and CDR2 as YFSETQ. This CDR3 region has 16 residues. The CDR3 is CASSLEGPSPIREQFF. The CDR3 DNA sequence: TGCGCCAGCAGCTTGGAGGGACCATCCCCCATAAGAGAGCAGTTCTTC.

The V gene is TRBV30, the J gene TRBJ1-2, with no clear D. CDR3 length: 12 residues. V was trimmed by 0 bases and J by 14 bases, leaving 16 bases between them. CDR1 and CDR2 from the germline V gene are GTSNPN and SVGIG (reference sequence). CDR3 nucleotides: TGTGCCTGGAGTGTACTTGAGGGCGTCTCGACCTTC. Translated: CAWSVLEGVSTF.

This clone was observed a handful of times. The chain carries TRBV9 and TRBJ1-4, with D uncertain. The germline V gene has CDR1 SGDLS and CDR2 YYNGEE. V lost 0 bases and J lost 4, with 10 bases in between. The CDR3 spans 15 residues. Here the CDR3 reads CASSVAVGFNEKLFF. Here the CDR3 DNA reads TGTGCCAGCAGCGTAGCTGTGGGGTTTAATGAAAAACTGTTTTTT.

The CDR3 DNA sequence: TGTGCCAGCAGCTCTGGCAGGGGGCTGGGAGAGACCCAGTACTTC. Protein product: CASSSGRGLGETQYF. The chain uses TRBV7-6 and TRBJ2-5; TRBD1 matches 8 bases. CDR1 and CDR2 (germline): SGHVS, FNYEAQ. Trimming removed 4 bases from V and 4 bases from J; junction bases left unmatched: 8. This CDR3 contains 15 residues. Full variable domain (missing parts from reference TRBV7-6 and TRBJ2-5): GAGVSQSPRYKVTKRGQDVALRCDPISGHVSLYWYRQALGQGPEFLTYFNYEAQQDKSGLPNDRFSAERPEGSISTLTIQRTEQRDSAMYRCASSSGRGLGETQYFGPGTRLLVL.

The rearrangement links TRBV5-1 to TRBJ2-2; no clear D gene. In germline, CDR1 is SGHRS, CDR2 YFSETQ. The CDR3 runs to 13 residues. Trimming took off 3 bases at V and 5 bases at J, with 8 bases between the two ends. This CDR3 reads CASSWARTGELFF. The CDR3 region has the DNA TGCGCCAGCAGCTGGGCCCGGACCGGGGAGCTGTTTTTT.

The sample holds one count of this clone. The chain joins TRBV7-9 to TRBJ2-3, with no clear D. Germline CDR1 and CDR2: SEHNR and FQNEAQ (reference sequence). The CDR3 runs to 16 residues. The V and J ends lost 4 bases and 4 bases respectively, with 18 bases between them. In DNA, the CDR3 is TGTGCCAGCAGCTCCCCCCGCGGAATTACACCAGATACGCAGTATTTT. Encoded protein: CASSSPRGITPDTQYF. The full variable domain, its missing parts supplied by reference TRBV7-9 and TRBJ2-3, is DTGVSQNPRHKITKRGQNVTFRCDPISEHNRLYWYRQTLGQGPEFLTYFQNEAQLEKSRLLSDRFSAERPKGSFSTLEIQRTEQGDSAMYLCASSSPRGITPDTQYFGPGTRLTVL.

The CDR3: CASSLIGTSSRTEAFF. In DNA, the CDR3 is TGTGCCAGCAGCTTAATCGGGACAAGTTCCCGCACTGAAGCTTTCTTT. The genes are TRBV7-9 and TRBJ1-1; possible D gene TRBD1, 6 bases. Germline V gene lookup returns CDR1 SEHNR and CDR2 FQNEAQ (reference sequence). This CDR3 contains 16 residues. V gave up 2 bases and J gave up 4 bases, with 17 bases separating them.

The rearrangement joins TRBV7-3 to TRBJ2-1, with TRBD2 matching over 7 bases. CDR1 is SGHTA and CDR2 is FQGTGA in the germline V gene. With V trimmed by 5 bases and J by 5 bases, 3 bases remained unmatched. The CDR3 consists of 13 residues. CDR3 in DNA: TGTGCCAGCAGCATGGGACTAAACAATGAGCAGTTCTTC. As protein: CASSMGLNNEQFF.

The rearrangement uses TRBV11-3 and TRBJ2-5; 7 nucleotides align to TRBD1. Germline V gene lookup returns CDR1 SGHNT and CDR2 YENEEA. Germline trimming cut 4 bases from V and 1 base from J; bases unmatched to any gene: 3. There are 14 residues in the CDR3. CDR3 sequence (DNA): TGTGCCAGCAGCTCCCGGGACAGCCAAGAGACCCAGTACTTC. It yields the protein CASSSRDSQETQYF. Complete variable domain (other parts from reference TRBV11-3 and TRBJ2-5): EAGVVQSPRYKIIEKKQPVAFWCNPISGHNTLYWYLQNLGQGPELLIRYENEEAVDDSQLPKDRFSAERLKGVDSTLKIQPAELGDSAVYLCASSSRDSQETQYFGPGTRLLVL.

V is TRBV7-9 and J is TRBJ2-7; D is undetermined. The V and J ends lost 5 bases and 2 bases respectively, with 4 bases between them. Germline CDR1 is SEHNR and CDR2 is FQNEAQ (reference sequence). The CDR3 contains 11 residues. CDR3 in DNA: TGTGCCAGCAGCCACACCTACGAGCAGTACTTC. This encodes CASSHTYEQYF.

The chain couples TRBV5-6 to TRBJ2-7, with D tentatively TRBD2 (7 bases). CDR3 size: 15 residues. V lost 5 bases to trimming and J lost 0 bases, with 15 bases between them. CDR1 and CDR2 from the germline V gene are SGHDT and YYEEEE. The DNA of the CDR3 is TGTGCCAGCAGGCCATGGGGGGGCCCCTCCTACGAGCAGTACTTC. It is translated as CASRPWGGPSYEQYF.

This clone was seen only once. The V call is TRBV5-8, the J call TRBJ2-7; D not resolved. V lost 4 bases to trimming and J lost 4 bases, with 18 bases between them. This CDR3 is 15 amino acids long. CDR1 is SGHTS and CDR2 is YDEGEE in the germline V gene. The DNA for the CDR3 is TGTGCCAGCAGCCCCGGCTTGGGCCTCGGTTACGAGCAGTACTTC. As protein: CASSPGLGLGYEQYF. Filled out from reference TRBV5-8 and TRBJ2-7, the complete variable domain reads EAGVTQSPTHLIKTRGQQATLRCSPISGHTSVYWYQQALGLGLQFLLWYDEGEERNRGNFPPRFSGRQFPNYSSELNVNALELEDSALYLCASSPGLGLGYEQYFGPGTRLTVT.

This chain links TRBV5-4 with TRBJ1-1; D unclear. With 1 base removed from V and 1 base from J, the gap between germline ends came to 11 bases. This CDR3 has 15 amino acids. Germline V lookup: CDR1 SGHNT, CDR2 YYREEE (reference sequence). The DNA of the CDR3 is TGTGCCAGCAGCTTGTCGGGCAGGCAGAACACTGAAGCTTTCTTT. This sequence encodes CASSLSGRQNTEAFF.

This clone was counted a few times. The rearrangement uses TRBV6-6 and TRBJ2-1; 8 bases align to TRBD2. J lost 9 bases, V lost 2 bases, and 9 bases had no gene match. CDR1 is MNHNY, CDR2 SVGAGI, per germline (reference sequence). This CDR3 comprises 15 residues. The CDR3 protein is CASSYPQQRGIEQFF. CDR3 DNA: TGTGCCAGCAGTTACCCCCAGCAGCGGGGGATTGAGCAGTTCTTC.

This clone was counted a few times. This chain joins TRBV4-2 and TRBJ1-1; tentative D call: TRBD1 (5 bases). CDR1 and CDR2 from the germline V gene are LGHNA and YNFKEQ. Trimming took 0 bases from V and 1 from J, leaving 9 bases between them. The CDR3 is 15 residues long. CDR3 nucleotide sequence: TGTGCCAGCAGCCAAGAAGGTCAGGGGAACACTGAAGCTTTCTTT. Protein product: CASSQEGQGNTEAFF.

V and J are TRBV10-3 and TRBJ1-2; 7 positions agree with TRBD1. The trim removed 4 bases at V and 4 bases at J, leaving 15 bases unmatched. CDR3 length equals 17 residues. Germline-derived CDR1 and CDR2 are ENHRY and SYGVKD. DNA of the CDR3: TGTGCCATCAGTGGGACCGGGACAGCTTCCGCGCCCTATGGCTACACCTTC. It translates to CAISGTGTASAPYGYTF.

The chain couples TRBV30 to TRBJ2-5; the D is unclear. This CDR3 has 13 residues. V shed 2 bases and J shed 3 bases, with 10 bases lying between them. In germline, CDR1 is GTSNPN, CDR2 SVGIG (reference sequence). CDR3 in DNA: TGTGCCTGGAGTCGTAGACTCAAAGAGACCCAGTACTTC. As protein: CAWSRRLKETQYF.

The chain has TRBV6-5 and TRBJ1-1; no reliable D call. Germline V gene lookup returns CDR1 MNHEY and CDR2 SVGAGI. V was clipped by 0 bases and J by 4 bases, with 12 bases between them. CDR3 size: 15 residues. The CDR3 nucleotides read TGTGCCAGCAGTTACTCGGAAGGGCTAGTCACTGAAGCTTTCTTT. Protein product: CASSYSEGLVTEAFF.

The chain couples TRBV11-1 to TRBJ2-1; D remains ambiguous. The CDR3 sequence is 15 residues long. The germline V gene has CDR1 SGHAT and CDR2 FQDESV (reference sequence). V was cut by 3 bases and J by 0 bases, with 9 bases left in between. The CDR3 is CASSLQRSSYNEQFF. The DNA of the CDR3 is TGTGCCAGCAGCTTGCAGAGGAGCTCCTACAATGAGCAGTTCTTC.

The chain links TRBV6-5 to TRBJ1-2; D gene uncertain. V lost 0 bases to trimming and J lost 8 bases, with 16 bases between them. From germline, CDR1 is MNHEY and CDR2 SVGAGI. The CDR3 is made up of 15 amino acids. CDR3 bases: TGTGCCAGCAGTTACTCGAGGTCTGGGGAAGGCGGCTACACCTTC. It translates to CASSYSRSGEGGYTF.

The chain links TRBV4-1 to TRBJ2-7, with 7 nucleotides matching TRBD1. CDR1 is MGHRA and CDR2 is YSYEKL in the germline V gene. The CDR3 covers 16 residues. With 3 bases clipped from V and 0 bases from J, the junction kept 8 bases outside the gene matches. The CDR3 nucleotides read TGCGCCAGCAGCCAGGGTCTAGGGGGCAGCTCCTACGAGCAGTACTTC. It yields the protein CASSQGLGGSSYEQYF.